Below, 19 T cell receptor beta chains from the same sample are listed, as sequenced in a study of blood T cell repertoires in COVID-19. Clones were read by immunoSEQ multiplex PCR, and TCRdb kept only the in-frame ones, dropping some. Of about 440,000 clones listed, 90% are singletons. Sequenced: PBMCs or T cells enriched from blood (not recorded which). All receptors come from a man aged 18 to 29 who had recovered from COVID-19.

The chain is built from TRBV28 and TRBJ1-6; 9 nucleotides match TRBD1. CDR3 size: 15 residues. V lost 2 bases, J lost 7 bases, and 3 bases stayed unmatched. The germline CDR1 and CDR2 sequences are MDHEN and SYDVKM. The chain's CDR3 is CASSLGDRENSPLHF. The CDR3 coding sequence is TGTGCCAGCAGTTTAGGGGACAGGGAGAATTCACCCCTCCACTTT.

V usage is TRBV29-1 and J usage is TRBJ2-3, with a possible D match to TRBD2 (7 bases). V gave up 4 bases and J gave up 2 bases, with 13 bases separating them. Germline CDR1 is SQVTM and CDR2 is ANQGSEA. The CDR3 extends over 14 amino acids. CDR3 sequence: CSVASGGTTDTQYF. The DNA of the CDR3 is TGCAGCGTTGCATCGGGGGGCACCACAGATACGCAGTATTTT.

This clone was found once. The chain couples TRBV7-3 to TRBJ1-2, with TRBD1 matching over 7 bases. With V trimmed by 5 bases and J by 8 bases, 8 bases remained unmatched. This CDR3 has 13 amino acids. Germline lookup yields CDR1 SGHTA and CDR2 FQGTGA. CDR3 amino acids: CASSAKTGKGYTF. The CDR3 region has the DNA TGTGCCAGCAGCGCAAAGACAGGGAAAGGCTACACCTTC.

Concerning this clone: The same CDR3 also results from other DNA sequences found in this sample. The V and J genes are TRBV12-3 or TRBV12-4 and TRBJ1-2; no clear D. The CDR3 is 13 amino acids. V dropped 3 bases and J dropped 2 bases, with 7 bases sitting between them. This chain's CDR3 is CASSLQVNYGYTF. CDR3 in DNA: TGTGCCAGCAGTTTGCAGGTGAACTATGGCTACACCTTC.

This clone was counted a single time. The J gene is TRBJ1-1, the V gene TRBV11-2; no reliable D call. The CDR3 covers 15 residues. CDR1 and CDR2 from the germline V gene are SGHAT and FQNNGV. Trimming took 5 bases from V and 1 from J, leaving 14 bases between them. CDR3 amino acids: CASSPRGPRNTEAFF. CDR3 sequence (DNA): TGTGCCAGCAGCCCCCGAGGGCCAAGGAACACTGAAGCTTTCTTT.

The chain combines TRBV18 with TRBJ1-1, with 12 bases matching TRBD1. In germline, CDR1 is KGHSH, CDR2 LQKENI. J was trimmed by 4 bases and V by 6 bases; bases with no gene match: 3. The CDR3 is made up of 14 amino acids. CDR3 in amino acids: CASSWDRGLTEAFF. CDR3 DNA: TGTGCCAGCTCTTGGGACAGGGGGCTCACTGAAGCTTTCTTT.

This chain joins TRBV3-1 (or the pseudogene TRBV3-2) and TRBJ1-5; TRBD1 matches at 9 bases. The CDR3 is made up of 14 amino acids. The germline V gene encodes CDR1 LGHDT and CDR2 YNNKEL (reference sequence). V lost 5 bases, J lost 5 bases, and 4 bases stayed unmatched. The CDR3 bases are TGTGCCAGCAGCGGCGACAGGGGGTATCAGCCCCAGCATTTT. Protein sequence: CASSGDRGYQPQHF.

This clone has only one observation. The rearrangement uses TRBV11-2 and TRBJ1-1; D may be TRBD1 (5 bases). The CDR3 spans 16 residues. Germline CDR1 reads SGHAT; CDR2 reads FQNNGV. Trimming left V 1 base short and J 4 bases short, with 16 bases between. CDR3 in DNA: TGTGCCAGCAGCTTAGGGTTCACAGGTTTTAGCACTGAAGCTTTCTTT. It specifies CASSLGFTGFSTEAFF.

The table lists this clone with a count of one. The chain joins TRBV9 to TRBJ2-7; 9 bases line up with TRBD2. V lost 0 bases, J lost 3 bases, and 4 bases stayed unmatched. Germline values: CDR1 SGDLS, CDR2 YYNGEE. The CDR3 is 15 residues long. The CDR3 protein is CASSVASGIFYEQYF. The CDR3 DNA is TGTGCCAGCAGCGTAGCTAGCGGGATATTCTACGAGCAGTACTTC. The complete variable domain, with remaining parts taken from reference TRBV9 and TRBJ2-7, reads DSGVTQTPKHLITATGQRVTLRCSPRSGDLSVYWYQQSLDQGLQFLIQYYNGEERAKGNILERFSAQQFPDLHSELNLSSLELGDSALYFCASSVASGIFYEQYFGPGTRLTVT.

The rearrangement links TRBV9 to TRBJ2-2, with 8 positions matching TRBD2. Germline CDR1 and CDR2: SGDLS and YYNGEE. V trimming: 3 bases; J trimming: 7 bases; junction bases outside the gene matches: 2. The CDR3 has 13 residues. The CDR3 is CASSAGLGGELFF. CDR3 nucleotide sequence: TGTGCCAGCAGCGCGGGACTAGGCGGGGAGCTGTTTTTT.

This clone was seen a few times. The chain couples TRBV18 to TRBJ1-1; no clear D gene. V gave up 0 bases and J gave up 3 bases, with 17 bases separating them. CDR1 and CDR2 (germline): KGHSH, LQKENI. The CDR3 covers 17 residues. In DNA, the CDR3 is TGTGCCAGCTCACCACCAGAGGCGACGCAAGGCCACACTGAAGCTTTCTTT. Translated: CASSPPEATQGHTEAFF.

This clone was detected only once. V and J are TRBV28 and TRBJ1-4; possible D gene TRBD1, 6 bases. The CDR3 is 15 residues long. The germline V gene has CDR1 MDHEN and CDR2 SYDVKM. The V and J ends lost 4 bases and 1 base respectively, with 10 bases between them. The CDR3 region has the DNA TGTGCCAGCAGTTGGGTGACAGGAACTAATGAAAAACTGTTTTTT. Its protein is CASSWVTGTNEKLFF.

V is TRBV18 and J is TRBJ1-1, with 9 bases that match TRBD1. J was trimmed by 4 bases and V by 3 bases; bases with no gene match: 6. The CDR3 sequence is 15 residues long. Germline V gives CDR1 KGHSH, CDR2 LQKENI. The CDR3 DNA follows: TGTGCCAGCTCACCTAATACAGGGGGCGGCACTGAAGCTTTCTTT. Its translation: CASSPNTGGGTEAFF.

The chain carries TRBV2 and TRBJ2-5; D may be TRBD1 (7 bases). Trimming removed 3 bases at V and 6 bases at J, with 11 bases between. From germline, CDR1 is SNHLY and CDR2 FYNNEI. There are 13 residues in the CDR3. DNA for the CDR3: TGTGCCAGCAGTGAGTCAGGGGGGCAGACCCAGTACTTC. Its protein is CASSESGGQTQYF. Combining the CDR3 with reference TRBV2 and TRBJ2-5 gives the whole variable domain EPEVTQTPSHQVTQMGQEVILRCVPISNHLYFYWYRQILGQKVEFLVSFYNNEISEKSEIFDDQFSVERPDGSNFTLKIRSTKLEDSAMYFCASSESGGQTQYFGPGTRLLVL.

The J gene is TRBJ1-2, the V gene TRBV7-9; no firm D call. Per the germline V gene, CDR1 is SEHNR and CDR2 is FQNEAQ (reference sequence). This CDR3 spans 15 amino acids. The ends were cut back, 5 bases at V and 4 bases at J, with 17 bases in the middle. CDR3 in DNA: TGTGCCAGCAGCCGCGGATCAACCGATCTCTATGGCTACACCTTC. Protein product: CASSRGSTDLYGYTF.

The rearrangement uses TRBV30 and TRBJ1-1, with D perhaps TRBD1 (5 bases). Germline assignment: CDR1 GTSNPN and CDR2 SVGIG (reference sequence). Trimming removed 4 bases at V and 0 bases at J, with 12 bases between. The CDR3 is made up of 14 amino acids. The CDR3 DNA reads TGTGCCTGGAACTGGGGCGGGATGAACACTGAAGCTTTCTTT. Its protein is CAWNWGGMNTEAFF. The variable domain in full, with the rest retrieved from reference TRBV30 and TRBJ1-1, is SQTIHQWPATLVQPVGSPLSLECTVEGTSNPNLYWYRQAAGRGLQLLFYSVGIGQISSEVPQNLSASRPQDRQFILSSKKLLLSDSGFYLCAWNWGGMNTEAFFGQGTRLTVV.

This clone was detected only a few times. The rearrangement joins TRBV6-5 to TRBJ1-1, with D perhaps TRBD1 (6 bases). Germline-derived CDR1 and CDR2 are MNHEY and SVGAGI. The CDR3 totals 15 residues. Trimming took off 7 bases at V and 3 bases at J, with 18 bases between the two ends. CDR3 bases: TGTGCCAGCACCCACGGGTCAGGGGCATACACTGAAGCTTTCTTT. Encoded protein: CASTHGSGAYTEAFF.

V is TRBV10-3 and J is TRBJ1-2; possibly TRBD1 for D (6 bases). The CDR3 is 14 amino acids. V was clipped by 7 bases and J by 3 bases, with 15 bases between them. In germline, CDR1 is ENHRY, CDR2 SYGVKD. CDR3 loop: CAINGGAGHYGYTF. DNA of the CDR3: TGTGCCATCAATGGGGGGGCAGGGCACTATGGCTACACCTTC.

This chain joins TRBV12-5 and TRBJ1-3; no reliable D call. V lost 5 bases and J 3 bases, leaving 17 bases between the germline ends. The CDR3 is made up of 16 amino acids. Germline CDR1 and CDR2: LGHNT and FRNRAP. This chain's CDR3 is CASGAGGWSGGNTIYF. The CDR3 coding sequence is TGTGCTAGTGGTGCTGGCGGCTGGTCGGGTGGAAACACCATATATTTT.